Below, 16 T cell receptor beta chains from the same sample are listed, as sequenced in a study of immune cell composition in non-small cell lung cancer. Only in-frame clones appear in the TCRdb table, and some are missing; sequencing was by immunoSEQ multiplex PCR. The sample yields several thousand clones, about 63% seen once. The sequencing sample was made of lung tumor tissue. These receptor sequences come from a human donor with non-small cell lung cancer.

The chain couples TRBV18 to TRBJ1-2; no reliable D call. In germline, CDR1 is KGHSH, CDR2 LQKENI. Trimming shortened V by 4 bases and J by 8 bases, and 11 bases separated the two germline ends. The CDR3 extends over 12 amino acids. Here the CDR3 reads CASSRGKEGYTF. The CDR3 DNA reads TGTGCCAGCTCACGAGGGAAAGAAGGCTACACCTTC.

The chain links TRBV18 to TRBJ2-3; no clear D. The CDR3 is made up of 12 amino acids. V was cut by 2 bases and J by 5 bases, with 5 bases left in between. From germline, CDR1 is KGHSH and CDR2 LQKENI. CDR3 nucleotide sequence: TGTGCCAGCTCACCATCGGGAGATACGCAGTATTTT. Encoded protein: CASSPSGDTQYF.

This clone occurred once. The chain combines TRBV7-2 with TRBJ1-1; 9 bases align to TRBD1. CDR1 SGHTA and CDR2 FQGNSA come from the germline V gene. The CDR3 length is 17 residues. The V and J ends lost 5 bases and 0 bases, in that order; junction bases with no gene match: 10. CDR3 loop: CASSPIGTGFVNTEAFF. The CDR3 coding sequence is TGTGCCAGCAGCCCTATCGGGACAGGGTTTGTGAACACTGAAGCTTTCTTT.

This clone is medium-sized within its sample. A read error may account for a junction end that differs from germline. The chain is built from TRBV7-2 and TRBJ1-2; 11 nucleotides align to TRBD1. This CDR3 is 13 amino acids long. Germline CDR1 and CDR2: SGHTA and FQGNSA. The CDR3 region has the DNA TGTGCCAGCAGCTTAGGGGACAGGGGGGGCCGGGCCTTC. Its protein product is CASSLGDRGGRAF.

The V call is TRBV6-1, the J call TRBJ2-7; D remains ambiguous. V lost 5 bases and J 2 bases, leaving 16 bases between the germline ends. Per germline, CDR1 MNHNS and CDR2 SASEGT. The CDR3 totals 15 residues. CDR3: CASSLVFPEAYEQYF. CDR3 DNA sequence: TGTGCCAGCAGTTTAGTTTTTCCTGAAGCCTACGAGCAGTACTTC.

The J gene is TRBJ1-5, the V gene TRBV6-9, with no clear D. Germline lookup yields CDR1 MNHGY and CDR2 SVAAGI. The CDR3 length is 13 residues. The V and J ends lost 5 bases and 9 bases respectively, with 14 bases between them. The CDR3 loop reads CASSPLTYGPQHF. For the CDR3, the DNA is TGTGCCAGCAGTCCCCTTACCTATGGGCCCCAGCATTTT.

The V gene is TRBV19, the J gene TRBJ2-4; the D is unclear. CDR1 is LNHDA, CDR2 SQIVND, per germline (reference sequence). With 6 bases removed from V and 0 bases from J, the gap between germline ends came to 6 bases. CDR3 length: 13 residues. CDR3 bases: TGTGCCAGTAGCGCGCTAGCCAAAAACATTCAGTACTTC. Residues: CASSALAKNIQYF. The whole variable domain, remainder taken from reference TRBV19 and TRBJ2-4, is DGGITQSPKYLFRKEGQNVTLSCEQNLNHDAMYWYRQDPGQGLRLIYYSQIVNDFQKGDIAEGYSVSREKKESFPLTVTSAQKNPTAFYLCASSALAKNIQYFGAGTRLSVL.

The chain recombines TRBV9 with TRBJ1-1; TRBD1 aligns across 9 bases. V was pared by 4 bases and J by 0 bases, with 10 bases of the junction left unmatched. This CDR3 contains 17 residues. Germline CDR1 SGDLS, CDR2 YYNGEE. The CDR3 nucleotides are TGTGCCAGCAGCCCCACGGACAGGGGATTTATGAACACTGAAGCTTTCTTT. This sequence encodes CASSPTDRGFMNTEAFF.

The V and J genes are TRBV6-6 and TRBJ2-3; D perhaps matches TRBD2 (6 bases). Germline assignment: CDR1 MNHNY and CDR2 SVGAGI (reference sequence). Trimming shortened V by 2 bases and J by 1 base, and 7 bases separated the two germline ends. CDR3 size: 14 residues. CDR3 DNA sequence: TGTGCCAGCAGTTACGCTAGCGGCACAGATACGCAGTATTTT. Protein sequence: CASSYASGTDTQYF.

The sample holds a few counts of this clone. The rearrangement joins TRBV10-3 to TRBJ2-7, with TRBD1 as a possible D gene (5 bases). The V gene lost 3 bases and the J gene lost 6 bases, with 12 bases spanning the gap. Germline lookup yields CDR1 ENHRY and CDR2 SYGVKD. The CDR3 sequence is 13 residues long. The DNA of the CDR3 is TGTGCCATCAGTGACCTTCAGGGTGGCGAGCAGTACTTC. Its protein product is CAISDLQGGEQYF.

The chain links TRBV2 to TRBJ1-3; the match to TRBD1 covers 10 bases. V lost 2 bases to trimming and J lost 2 bases; unmatched junction nucleotides: 6. CDR3 length: 17 residues. The germline CDR1 and CDR2 sequences are SNHLY and FYNNEI. CDR3 sequence reads: CASSEYFGQGAGNTIYF. As DNA, the CDR3 is TGTGCCAGCAGTGAATATTTCGGACAGGGGGCTGGAAACACCATATATTTT. Full variable domain (remainder filled in from reference TRBV2 and TRBJ1-3): EPEVTQTPSHQVTQMGQEVILRCVPISNHLYFYWYRQILGQKVEFLVSFYNNEISEKSEIFDDQFSVERPDGSNFTLKIRSTKLEDSAMYFCASSEYFGQGAGNTIYFGEGSWLTVV.

V and J are TRBV19 and TRBJ2-2; maybe TRBD2 (7 bases). The CDR3 has 16 residues. Germline loops: CDR1 LNHDA, CDR2 SQIVND (reference sequence). The V end was cut by 1 base, the J end by 1 base, with 10 bases between. As DNA, the CDR3 is TGTGCCAGTAGTATAGGGGGAGGGGGGAACACCGGGGAGCTGTTTTTT. It translates to CASSIGGGGNTGELFF.

This clone was observed a few times. The gene calls are TRBV6-5 and TRBJ1-4; D remains unclear. Germline CDR1 is MNHEY and CDR2 is SVGAGI. This CDR3 is 14 amino acids long. V lost 2 bases, J lost 0 bases, and 4 bases lay in between. Here the CDR3 reads CASSYVATNEKLFF. CDR3 in DNA: TGTGCCAGCAGTTACGTAGCAACTAATGAAAAACTGTTTTTT.

The chain is built from TRBV5-3 and TRBJ2-2; D possibly corresponds to TRBD1 (5 bases). TRBV5-3 is an ORF, and what it does is uncertain. This CDR3 contains 16 residues. The germline V and J ends were trimmed by 5 bases and 0 bases, with 14 bases remaining between them. The CDR3 loop is CARRLPPGTNTGELFF. The DNA of the CDR3 is TGTGCCAGAAGACTGCCGCCAGGGACGAACACCGGGGAGCTGTTTTTT.

The V and J genes are TRBV11-2 and TRBJ2-5; perhaps TRBD1 as D (6 bases). The CDR3 spans 15 residues. V was shortened by 1 base and J by 4 bases, with 13 bases between the two germline ends. Germline CDR1 is SGHAT and CDR2 is FQNNGV. CDR3 DNA sequence: TGTGCCAGCAGCTTAGTGAGGGCAGGGGTAGAGACCCAGTACTTC. Amino acids: CASSLVRAGVETQYF.

V usage is TRBV9 and J usage is TRBJ1-6; D call uncertain. CDR3 length: 12 amino acids. V lost 3 bases to trimming and J lost 9 bases, with 7 bases between them. In germline, CDR1 is SGDLS, CDR2 YYNGEE. The CDR3 protein is CASSARSSPLHF. CDR3 coding DNA: TGTGCCAGCAGCGCGCGGAGTTCACCCCTCCACTTT.